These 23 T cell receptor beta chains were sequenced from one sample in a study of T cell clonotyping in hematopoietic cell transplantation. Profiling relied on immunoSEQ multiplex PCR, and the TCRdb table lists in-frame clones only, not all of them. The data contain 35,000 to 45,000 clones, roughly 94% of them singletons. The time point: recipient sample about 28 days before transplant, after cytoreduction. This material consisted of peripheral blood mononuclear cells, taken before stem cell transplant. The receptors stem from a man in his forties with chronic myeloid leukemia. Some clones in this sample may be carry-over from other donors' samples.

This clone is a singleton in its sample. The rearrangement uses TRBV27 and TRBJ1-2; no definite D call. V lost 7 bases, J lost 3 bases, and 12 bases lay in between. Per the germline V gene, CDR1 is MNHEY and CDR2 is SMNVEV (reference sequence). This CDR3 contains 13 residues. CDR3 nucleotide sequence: TGTGCCAGCAAAAGATTTCACGACTATGGCTACACCTTC. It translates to CASKRFHDYGYTF.

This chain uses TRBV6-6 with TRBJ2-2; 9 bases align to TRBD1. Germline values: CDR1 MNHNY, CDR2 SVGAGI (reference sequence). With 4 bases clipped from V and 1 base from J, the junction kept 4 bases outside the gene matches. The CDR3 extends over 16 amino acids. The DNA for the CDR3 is TGTGCCAGCAGTTCGGGACAGGGCATGAACACCGGGGAGCTGTTTTTT. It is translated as CASSSGQGMNTGELFF.

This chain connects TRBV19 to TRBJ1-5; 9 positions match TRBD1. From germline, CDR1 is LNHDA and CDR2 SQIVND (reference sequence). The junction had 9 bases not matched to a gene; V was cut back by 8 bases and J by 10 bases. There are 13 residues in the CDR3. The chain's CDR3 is CASSGQGLPPQHF. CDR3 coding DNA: TGTGCCAGTTCAGGACAGGGGCTACCACCCCAGCATTTT.

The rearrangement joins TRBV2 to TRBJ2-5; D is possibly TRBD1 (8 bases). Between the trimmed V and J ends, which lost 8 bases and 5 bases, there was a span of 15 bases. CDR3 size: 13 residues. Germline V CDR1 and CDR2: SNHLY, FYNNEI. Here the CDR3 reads CASGGDRRETQYF. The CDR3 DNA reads TGTGCCAGCGGGGGGGACAGGCGGGAGACCCAGTACTTC.

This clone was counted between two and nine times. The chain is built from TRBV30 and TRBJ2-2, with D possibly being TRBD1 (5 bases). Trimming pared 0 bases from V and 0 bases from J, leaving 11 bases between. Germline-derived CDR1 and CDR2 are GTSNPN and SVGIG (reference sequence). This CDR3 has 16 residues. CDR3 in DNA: TGTGCCTGGAGTGTACAGTTAGGGGCGAACACCGGGGAGCTGTTTTTT. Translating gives CAWSVQLGANTGELFF. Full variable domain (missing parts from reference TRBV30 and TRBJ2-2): SQTIHQWPATLVQPVGSPLSLECTVEGTSNPNLYWYRQAAGRGLQLLFYSVGIGQISSEVPQNLSASRPQDRQFILSSKKLLLSDSGFYLCAWSVQLGANTGELFFGEGSRLTVL.

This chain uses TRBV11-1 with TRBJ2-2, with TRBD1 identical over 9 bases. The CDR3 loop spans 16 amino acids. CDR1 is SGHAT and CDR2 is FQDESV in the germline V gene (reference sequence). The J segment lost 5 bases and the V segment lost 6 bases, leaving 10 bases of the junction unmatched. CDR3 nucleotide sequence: TGTGCCAGCAGAAGTCTCCGGGACAGGGTTACCGGGGAGCTGTTTTTT. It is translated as CASRSLRDRVTGELFF.

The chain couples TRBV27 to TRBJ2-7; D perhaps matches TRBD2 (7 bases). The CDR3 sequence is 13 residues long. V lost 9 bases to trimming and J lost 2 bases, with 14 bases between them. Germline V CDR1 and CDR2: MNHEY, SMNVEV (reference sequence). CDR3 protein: CASRGGPTYEQYF. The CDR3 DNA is TGTGCCAGTAGGGGGGGCCCCACCTACGAGCAGTACTTC.

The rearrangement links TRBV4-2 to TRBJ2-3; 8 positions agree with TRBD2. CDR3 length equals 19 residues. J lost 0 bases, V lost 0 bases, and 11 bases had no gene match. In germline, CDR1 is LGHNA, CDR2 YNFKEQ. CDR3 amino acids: CASSQDFLASGRSTDTQYF. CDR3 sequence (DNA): TGTGCCAGCAGCCAAGATTTCCTTGCTAGCGGGCGTAGCACAGATACGCAGTATTTT.

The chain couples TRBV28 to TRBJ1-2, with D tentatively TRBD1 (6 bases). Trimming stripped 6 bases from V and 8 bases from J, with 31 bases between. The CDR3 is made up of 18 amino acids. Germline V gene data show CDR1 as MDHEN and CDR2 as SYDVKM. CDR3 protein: CASRRGEVLGLTTRGYTF. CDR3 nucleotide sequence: TGTGCCAGCAGAAGGGGGGAGGTCTTGGGGCTCACTACCCGCGGCTACACCTTC.

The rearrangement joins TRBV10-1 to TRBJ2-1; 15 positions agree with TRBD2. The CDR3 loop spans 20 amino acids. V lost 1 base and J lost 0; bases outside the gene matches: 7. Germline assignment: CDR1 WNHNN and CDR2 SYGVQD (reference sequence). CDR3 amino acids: CASSEWGLAGGPSSYNEQFF. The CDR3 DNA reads TGCGCCAGCAGTGAGTGGGGACTAGCGGGGGGCCCTAGCTCCTACAATGAGCAGTTCTTC.

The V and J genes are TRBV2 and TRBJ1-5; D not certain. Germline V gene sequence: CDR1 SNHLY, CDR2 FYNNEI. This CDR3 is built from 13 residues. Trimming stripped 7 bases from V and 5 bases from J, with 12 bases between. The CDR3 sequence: CASKRVTDQPQHF. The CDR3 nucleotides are TGTGCCAGCAAGAGAGTAACCGATCAGCCCCAGCATTTT.

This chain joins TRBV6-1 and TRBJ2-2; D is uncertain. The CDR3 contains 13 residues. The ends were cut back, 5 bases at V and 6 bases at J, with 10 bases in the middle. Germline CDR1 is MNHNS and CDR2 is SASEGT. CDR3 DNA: TGTGCCAGCAGTCCCACGGGCGCCGGGGAGCTGTTTTTT. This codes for CASSPTGAGELFF.

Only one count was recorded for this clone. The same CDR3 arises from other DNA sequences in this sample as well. This CDR3 is CASSPRDRSYEQYF. DNA of the CDR3: TGTGCCAGCAGCCCCCGGGACAGGAGTTACGAGCAGTACTTC. This rearrangement joins TRBV7-9 to TRBJ2-7, with 8 bases that match TRBD1. Germline CDR1 is SEHNR and CDR2 is FQNEAQ (reference sequence). The CDR3 length is 14 residues. After removal of 5 bases from V and 4 bases from J, the junction contained 7 bases not matched to a gene.

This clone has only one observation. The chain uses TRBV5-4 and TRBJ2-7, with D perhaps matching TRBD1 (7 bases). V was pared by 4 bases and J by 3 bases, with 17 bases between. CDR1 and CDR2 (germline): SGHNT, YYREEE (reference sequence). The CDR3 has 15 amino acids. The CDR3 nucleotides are TGTGCCAGCAGCCCCGGACCAGGGGGGAACTACGAGCAGTACTTC. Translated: CASSPGPGGNYEQYF.

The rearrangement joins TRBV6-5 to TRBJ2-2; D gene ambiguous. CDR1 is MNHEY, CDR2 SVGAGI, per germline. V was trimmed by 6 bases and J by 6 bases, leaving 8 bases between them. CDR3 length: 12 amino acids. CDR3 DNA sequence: TGTGCCAGCAGCCCACTCGCCGGGGAGCTGTTTTTT. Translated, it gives CASSPLAGELFF.

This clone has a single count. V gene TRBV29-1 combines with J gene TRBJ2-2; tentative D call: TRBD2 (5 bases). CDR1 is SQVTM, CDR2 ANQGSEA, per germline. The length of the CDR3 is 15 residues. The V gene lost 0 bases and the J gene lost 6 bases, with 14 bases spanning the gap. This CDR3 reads CSVEDSATHPGELFF. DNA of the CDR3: TGCAGCGTTGAAGATAGCGCGACCCATCCCGGGGAGCTGTTTTTT.

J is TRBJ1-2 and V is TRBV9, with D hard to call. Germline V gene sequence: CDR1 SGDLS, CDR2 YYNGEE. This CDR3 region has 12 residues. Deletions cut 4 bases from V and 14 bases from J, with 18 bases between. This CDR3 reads CASSHDGSWATF. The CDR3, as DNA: TGTGCCAGCAGCCACGACGGGAGTTGGGCGACCTTC.

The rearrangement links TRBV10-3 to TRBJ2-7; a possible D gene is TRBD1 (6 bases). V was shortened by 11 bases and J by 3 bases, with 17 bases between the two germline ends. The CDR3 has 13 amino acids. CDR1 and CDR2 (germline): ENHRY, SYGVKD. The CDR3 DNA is TGTGCCTCCTGGACAGATCCCCTCTACGAGCAGTACTTC. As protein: CASWTDPLYEQYF.

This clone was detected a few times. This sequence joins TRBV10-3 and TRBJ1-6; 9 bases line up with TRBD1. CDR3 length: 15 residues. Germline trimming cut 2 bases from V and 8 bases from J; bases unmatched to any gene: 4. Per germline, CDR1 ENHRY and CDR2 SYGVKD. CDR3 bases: TGTGCCATCAGTGAGGAGGGACAGGGCTATTCACCCCTCCACTTT. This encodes CAISEEGQGYSPLHF.

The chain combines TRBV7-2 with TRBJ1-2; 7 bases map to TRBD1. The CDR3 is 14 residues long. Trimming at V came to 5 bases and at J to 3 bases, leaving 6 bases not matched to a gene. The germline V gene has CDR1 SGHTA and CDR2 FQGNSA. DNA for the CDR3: TGTGCCAGCAGCCCAAGAGGGGGCCACTATGGCTACACCTTC. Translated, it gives CASSPRGGHYGYTF.

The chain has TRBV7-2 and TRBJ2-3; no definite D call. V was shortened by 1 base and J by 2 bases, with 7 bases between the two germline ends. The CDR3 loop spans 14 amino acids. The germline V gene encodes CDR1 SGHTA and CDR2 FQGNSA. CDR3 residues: CASSLGGDTDTQYF. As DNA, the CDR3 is TGTGCCAGCAGCTTAGGAGGAGACACAGATACGCAGTATTTT.

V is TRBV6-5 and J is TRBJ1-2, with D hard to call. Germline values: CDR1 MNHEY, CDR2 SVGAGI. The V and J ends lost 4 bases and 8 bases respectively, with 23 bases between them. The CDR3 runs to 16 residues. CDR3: CASSLISARGGTGYTF. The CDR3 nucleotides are TGTGCCAGCAGTTTAATAAGCGCCCGGGGAGGCACCGGCTACACCTTC.

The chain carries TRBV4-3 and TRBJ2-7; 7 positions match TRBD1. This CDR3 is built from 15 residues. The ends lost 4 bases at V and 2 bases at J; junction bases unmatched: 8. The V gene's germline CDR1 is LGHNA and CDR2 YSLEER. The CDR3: CASSLDRVLPYEQYF. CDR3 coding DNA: TGCGCCAGCAGCCTCGACAGGGTTTTACCCTACGAGCAGTACTTC.